The 27 T cell receptor beta chains listed next were all sequenced from one sample in a study of CD4 T cell repertoires in COVID-19. These memory T cells were uncultured and sequenced directly after ex vivo isolation. Sequencing was performed with immunoSEQ multiplex PCR; in TCRdb, only in-frame clones are kept and a portion is missing. The data show fewer than 25,000 clones, about nine tenths seen once. Sequenced material: central memory CD4+ T cells from blood, taken before the COVID-19 pandemic. These receptors all stem from a human donor who had COVID-19.

The chain joins TRBV2 to TRBJ1-5; D is ambiguous. V was trimmed by 5 bases and J by 7 bases, leaving 6 bases between them. The germline V gene encodes CDR1 SNHLY and CDR2 FYNNEI. CDR3 length: 11 residues. CDR3 in amino acids: CASSISQPQHF. The CDR3 region has the DNA TGTGCCAGCAGTATATCCCAGCCCCAGCATTTT.

CDR3 nucleotide sequence: TGCGCCAGCAGCTTCGACAGGGCTGGTGGGTACAATGAGCAGTTCTTC. Amino acid sequence: CASSFDRAGGYNEQFF. This chain connects TRBV5-1 to TRBJ2-1; 7 bases are shared with TRBD1. The CDR3 sequence is 16 residues long. V shed 2 bases, J shed 4 bases, and the junction held 9 bases outside the gene matches. CDR1 and CDR2 (germline): SGHRS, YFSETQ.

The rearrangement uses TRBV7-3 and TRBJ2-6; maybe TRBD1 (6 bases). V shed 6 bases and J shed 1 base, with 13 bases lying between them. This CDR3 region has 16 residues. Germline V gives CDR1 SGHTA, CDR2 FQGTGA. CDR3 residues: CASSMTTGSGANVLTF. The CDR3 DNA reads TGTGCCAGCAGTATGACTACAGGGTCTGGGGCCAACGTCCTGACTTTC.

The chain uses TRBV6-5 and TRBJ1-2; D not certain. Trimming cost V 5 bases and J 0 bases, with 7 bases left between them. The CDR3 has 13 residues. Germline CDR1 MNHEY, CDR2 SVGAGI. CDR3 protein: CASSPGANYGYTF. The DNA for the CDR3 is TGTGCCAGCAGTCCCGGGGCTAACTATGGCTACACCTTC.

J is TRBJ1-1 and V is TRBV7-2; D unclear. V lost 0 bases and J 1 base, leaving 9 bases between the germline ends. Germline CDR1 is SGHTA and CDR2 is FQGNSA. The CDR3 contains 15 residues. This CDR3 reads CASSLAALPNTEAFF. The CDR3 DNA sequence: TGTGCCAGCAGCTTAGCTGCACTGCCGAACACTGAAGCTTTCTTT.

The chain has TRBV10-3 and TRBJ2-7, with D possibly matching TRBD2 (6 bases). V lost 3 bases to trimming and J lost 2 bases, with 14 bases between them. CDR1 and CDR2 from the germline V gene are ENHRY and SYGVKD. This CDR3 spans 15 amino acids. The chain's CDR3 is CAISDGRDHPYEQYF. CDR3 in DNA: TGTGCCATCAGTGATGGGCGGGACCACCCCTACGAGCAGTACTTC.

This sequence joins TRBV5-4 and TRBJ2-5; 9 bases map to TRBD1. This CDR3 has 17 residues. Germline loops: CDR1 SGHNT, CDR2 YYREEE (reference sequence). V gave up 2 bases and J gave up 2 bases; unmatched junction bases: 10. For the CDR3, the DNA is TGTGCCAGCAGCTTTGGGACAGGGAGGACGAAGCAAGAGACCCAGTACTTC. It encodes CASSFGTGRTKQETQYF.

This chain joins TRBV7-8 and TRBJ2-5; D not resolved. This CDR3 spans 16 amino acids. The ends were cut back, 2 bases at V and 3 bases at J, with 16 bases in the middle. Germline loops: CDR1 SGHVS, CDR2 FQNEAQ. CDR3 region: CASSLPRRLSKETQYF. CDR3 coding DNA: TGTGCCAGCAGCTTACCCCGTCGACTGTCGAAAGAGACCCAGTACTTC. Full variable domain (outside the CDR3, taken from reference TRBV7-8 and TRBJ2-5): GAGVSQSPRYKVAKRGQDVALRCDPISGHVSLFWYQQALGQGPEFLTYFQNEAQLDKSGLPSDRFFAERPEGSVSTLKIQRTQQEDSAVYLCASSLPRRLSKETQYFGPGTRLLVL.

This clone was seen just once. This specimen includes other DNA sequences encoding the same CDR3. The rearrangement links TRBV7-7 to TRBJ2-7, with 13 bases that match TRBD2. Germline V gene data show CDR1 as SSHAT and CDR2 as FNYEAQ (reference sequence). The junction had 3 bases not matched to a gene; V was cut back by 5 bases and J by 5 bases. The CDR3 is made up of 14 amino acids. The CDR3: CASSPGLAGDEQYF. The CDR3, as DNA: TGTGCCAGCAGCCCCGGACTAGCGGGAGACGAGCAGTACTTC.

The rearrangement links TRBV6-6 to TRBJ1-5; D gene ambiguous. CDR3 length equals 16 residues. CDR1 MNHNY and CDR2 SVGAGI come from the germline V gene (reference sequence). The V end lost 6 bases, the J end lost 2 bases, and 17 bases lay between the germline ends. This chain's CDR3 is CASSHPLDQGNQPQHF. CDR3 nucleotide sequence: TGTGCCAGCAGCCACCCCCTCGACCAGGGCAATCAGCCCCAGCATTTT.

The genes are TRBV28 and TRBJ2-2, with TRBD1 identical over 8 bases. The ends lost 4 bases at V and 4 bases at J; junction bases unmatched: 8. This CDR3 comprises 16 residues. Germline CDR1 and CDR2: MDHEN and SYDVKM. The CDR3 DNA follows: TGTGCCAGCAGTTCGAACAGGGGGAGGATCACCGGGGAGCTGTTTTTT. It specifies CASSSNRGRITGELFF. The entire variable domain, with the rest obtained from reference TRBV28 and TRBJ2-2, is as follows: DVKVTQSSRYLVKRTGEKVFLECVQDMDHENMFWYRQDPGLGLRLIYFSYDVKMKEKGDIPEGYSVSREKKERFSLILESASTNQTSMYLCASSSNRGRITGELFFGEGSRLTVL.

The gene calls are TRBV30 and TRBJ1-3; maybe TRBD1 (6 bases). Germline CDR1 GTSNPN, CDR2 SVGIG (reference sequence). This CDR3 has 13 amino acids. The ends were cut back, 4 bases at V and 4 bases at J, with 11 bases in the middle. The CDR3 loop is CAWNGQLGNTIYF. CDR3 bases: TGTGCCTGGAACGGACAGTTGGGAAACACCATATATTTT.

This clone was recorded a few times. The DNA is left out, because the CDR3 cannot be placed on it with certainty; the CDR3 is given as TCRdb lists it. V usage is TRBV6-6 and J usage is TRBJ1-1. The CDR3 is made up of 13 amino acids, end residues included. The germline V gene has CDR1 MNHNY and CDR2 SVGAGI (reference sequence). CDR3 in amino acids: CASSTSGNTEAFF.

The V and J genes are TRBV7-7 and TRBJ2-7, with D maybe TRBD2 (6 bases). V dropped 2 bases and J dropped 6 bases, with 14 bases sitting between them. Per the germline V gene, CDR1 is SSHAT and CDR2 is FNYEAQ (reference sequence). This CDR3 comprises 14 residues. CDR3 nucleotides: TGTGCCAGCAGCTTACATGTAGGGGAGGCCGAGCAGTACTTC. It specifies CASSLHVGEAEQYF.

This sequence joins TRBV10-3 and TRBJ1-2, with 7 bases identical to TRBD1. V gave up 5 bases and J gave up 6 bases; unmatched junction bases: 3. Germline V gene lookup returns CDR1 ENHRY and CDR2 SYGVKD. The CDR3 covers 12 residues. CDR3 in DNA: TGTGCCATCAGTTCAACAGGGGATGGCTACACCTTC. The encoded protein is CAISSTGDGYTF.

The CDR3 coding sequence is TGTGCCAGCAGTAAGGACAGGGAAGAGACCCAGTACTTC. Its protein is CASSKDREETQYF. The J gene is TRBJ2-5, the V gene TRBV11-3; 8 bases are shared with TRBD1. CDR1 and CDR2 from the germline V gene are SGHNT and YENEEA. The junction had 3 bases not matched to a gene; V was cut back by 6 bases and J by 3 bases. The CDR3 sequence is 13 residues long.

This clone was detected a few times. CDR3 bases: TGTGCCAGCAGCTTACGGGTGATCCTTCCAACTAATGAAAAACTGTTTTTT. It yields the protein CASSLRVILPTNEKLFF. V gene TRBV5-5 combines with J gene TRBJ1-4; D call uncertain. Deletions cut 2 bases from V and 0 bases from J, with 14 bases between. CDR3 length equals 17 residues. Germline V gives CDR1 SGHKS, CDR2 YYEKEE (reference sequence).

This clone was counted between two and nine times. One junction end does not reproduce the germline sequence, and a read error may be involved. The same CDR3 also results from other DNA sequences found in this sample. V gene TRBV19 combines with J gene TRBJ1-6; 8 positions agree with TRBD1. This CDR3 region has 14 residues. Per germline, CDR1 LNHDA and CDR2 SQIVND (reference sequence). CDR3 nucleotide sequence: TGTGCCAGTAGGGGAGACAGGGGAAATTCCCCCCTCCACTTT. Its translation: CASRGDRGNSPLHF.

This clone appeared a single time. V gene TRBV4-2 combines with J gene TRBJ2-3, with TRBD2 identical over 12 bases. This CDR3 contains 18 residues. The V and J ends lost 3 bases and 1 base, in that order; junction bases with no gene match: 8. The germline CDR1 and CDR2 sequences are LGHNA and YNFKEQ. In DNA, the CDR3 is TGTGCCAGCAGCCAGGAATGGACTAGCGGGACCGGCACAGATACGCAGTATTTT. Its translation: CASSQEWTSGTGTDTQYF.

The J gene is TRBJ2-1, the V gene TRBV10-3, with D perhaps TRBD2 (5 bases). Per germline, CDR1 ENHRY and CDR2 SYGVKD. This CDR3 is 13 amino acids long. Trimming shortened V by 3 bases and J by 8 bases, and 11 bases separated the two germline ends. The CDR3 DNA reads as TGTGCCATCAGTGACCCACCGGAGGATGAGCAGTTCTTC. Amino acid sequence: CAISDPPEDEQFF.

This sequence joins TRBV5-1 and TRBJ1-1; no definite D call. CDR1 and CDR2 from the germline V gene are SGHRS and YFSETQ. Trimming shortened V by 2 bases and J by 8 bases, and 16 bases separated the two germline ends. The CDR3 extends over 14 amino acids. The CDR3 DNA reads TGCGCCAGCAGCTTAACTCCTGACAAGTCGGAAGCTTTCTTT. Its translation: CASSLTPDKSEAFF.

DNA for the CDR3: TGTGCCAGCAGCCCAAGCAGGACTACCCTCTACGAGCAGTACTTC. The encoded protein is CASSPSRTTLYEQYF. V and J are TRBV4-2 and TRBJ2-7, with TRBD2 as a possible D gene (6 bases). Between the trimmed V and J ends, which lost 4 bases and 3 bases, there was a span of 16 bases. The germline gives CDR1 LGHNA, CDR2 YNFKEQ. The CDR3 loop spans 15 amino acids.

The chain couples TRBV9 to TRBJ1-5, with D possibly being TRBD1 (6 bases). Germline assignment: CDR1 SGDLS and CDR2 YYNGEE. Deletions cut 0 bases from V and 3 bases from J, with 10 bases between. This CDR3 is 15 amino acids long. The CDR3 DNA sequence: TGTGCCAGCAGCGTAGAGGCAGGGGCCAATCAGCCCCAGCATTTT. Translation gives CASSVEAGANQPQHF.

V is TRBV19 and J is TRBJ2-1, with TRBD2 identical over 7 bases. The CDR3 consists of 14 residues. V shed 3 bases and J 5 bases; nucleotides not matched to a gene: 4. Germline V CDR1 and CDR2: LNHDA, SQIVND (reference sequence). CDR3 bases: TGTGCCAGTAGTATCCCCGGGAGGCACAATGAGCAGTTCTTC. It yields the protein CASSIPGRHNEQFF.

The chain recombines TRBV7-2 with TRBJ2-1; a possible D gene is TRBD2 (6 bases). CDR1 is SGHTA, CDR2 FQGNSA, per germline. Trimming shortened V by 2 bases and J by 3 bases, and 11 bases separated the two germline ends. The CDR3 runs 15 residues. The CDR3 loop is CASSLPRRGYNEQFF. In nucleotides, the CDR3 is TGTGCCAGCAGCTTACCGAGGAGGGGCTACAATGAGCAGTTCTTC.

V usage is TRBV7-2 and J usage is TRBJ1-2, with 10 bases identical to TRBD1. This CDR3 spans 14 amino acids. The V segment lost 5 bases and the J segment 7 bases; nucleotides outside the gene matches: 7. Germline assignment: CDR1 SGHTA and CDR2 FQGNSA. The CDR3 DNA sequence: TGTGCCAGCAGCCCCGGGACAGGGGTGAGTGGCTACACCTTC. It is translated as CASSPGTGVSGYTF. Full variable domain (rest looked up from reference TRBV7-2 and TRBJ1-2): GAGVSQSPSNKVTEKGKDVELRCDPISGHTALYWYRQSLGQGLEFLIYFQGNSAPDKSGLPSDRFSAERTGGSVSTLTIQRTQQEDSAVYLCASSPGTGVSGYTFGSGTRLTVV.

This rearrangement joins TRBV4-1 to TRBJ2-6; no reliable D call. Germline V gene lookup returns CDR1 MGHRA and CDR2 YSYEKL. This CDR3 comprises 17 residues. The V and J ends lost 3 bases and 0 bases respectively, with 12 bases between them. The CDR3 DNA reads as TGCGCCAGCAGCCAGCTTTCACACCCCTCTGGGGCCAACGTCCTGACTTTC. Its protein product is CASSQLSHPSGANVLTF.